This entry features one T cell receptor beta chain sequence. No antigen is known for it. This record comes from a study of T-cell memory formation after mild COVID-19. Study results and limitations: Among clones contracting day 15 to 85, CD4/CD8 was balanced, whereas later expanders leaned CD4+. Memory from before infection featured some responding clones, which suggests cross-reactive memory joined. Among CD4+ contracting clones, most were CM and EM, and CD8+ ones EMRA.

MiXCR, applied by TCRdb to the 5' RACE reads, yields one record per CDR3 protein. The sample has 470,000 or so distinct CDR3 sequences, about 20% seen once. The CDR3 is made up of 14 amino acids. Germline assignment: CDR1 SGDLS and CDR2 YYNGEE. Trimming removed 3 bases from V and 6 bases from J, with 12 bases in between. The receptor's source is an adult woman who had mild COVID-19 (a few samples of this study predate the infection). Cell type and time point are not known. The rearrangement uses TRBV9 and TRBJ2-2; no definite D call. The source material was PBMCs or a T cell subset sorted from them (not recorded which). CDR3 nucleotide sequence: TGTGCCAGCAGCGCCTCCCTGGCCGCCGGGGAGCTGTTTTTT. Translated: CASSASLAAGELFF.